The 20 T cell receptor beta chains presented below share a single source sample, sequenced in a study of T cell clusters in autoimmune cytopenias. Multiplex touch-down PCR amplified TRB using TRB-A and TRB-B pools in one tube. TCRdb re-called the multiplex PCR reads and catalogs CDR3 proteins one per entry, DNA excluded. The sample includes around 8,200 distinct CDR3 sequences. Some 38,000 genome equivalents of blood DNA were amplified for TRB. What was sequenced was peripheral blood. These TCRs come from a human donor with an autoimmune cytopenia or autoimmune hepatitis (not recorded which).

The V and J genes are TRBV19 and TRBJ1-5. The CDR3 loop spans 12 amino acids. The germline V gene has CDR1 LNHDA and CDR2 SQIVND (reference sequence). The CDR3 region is CASGDLVLPQHF.

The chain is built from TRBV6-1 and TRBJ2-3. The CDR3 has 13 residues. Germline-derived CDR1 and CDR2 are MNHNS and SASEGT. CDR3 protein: CASSDPSTDTQYF.

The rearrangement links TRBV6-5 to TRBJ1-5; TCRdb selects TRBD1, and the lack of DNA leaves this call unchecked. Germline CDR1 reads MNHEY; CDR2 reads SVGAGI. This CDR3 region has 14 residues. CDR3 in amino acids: CASSYGSGYQPQHF.

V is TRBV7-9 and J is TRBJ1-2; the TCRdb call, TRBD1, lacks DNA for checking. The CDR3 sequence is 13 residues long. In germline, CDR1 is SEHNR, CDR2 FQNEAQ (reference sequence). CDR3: CASSLAQGYGYTF.

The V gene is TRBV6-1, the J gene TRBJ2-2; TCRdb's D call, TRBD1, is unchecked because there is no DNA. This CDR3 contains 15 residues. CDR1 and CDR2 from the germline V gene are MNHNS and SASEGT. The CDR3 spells CASSYLGDNTGELFF.

CDR3 amino acids: CSVPGQGGTGANVLTF. The chain carries TRBV29-1 and TRBJ2-6; the TRBD1 assignment by TCRdb is unverifiable without DNA. CDR1 is SQVTM, CDR2 ANQGSEA, per germline. The CDR3 totals 16 residues.

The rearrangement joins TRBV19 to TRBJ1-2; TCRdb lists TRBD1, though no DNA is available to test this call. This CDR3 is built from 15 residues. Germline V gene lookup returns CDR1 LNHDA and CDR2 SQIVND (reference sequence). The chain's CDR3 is CASMGQMTNNYGYTF.

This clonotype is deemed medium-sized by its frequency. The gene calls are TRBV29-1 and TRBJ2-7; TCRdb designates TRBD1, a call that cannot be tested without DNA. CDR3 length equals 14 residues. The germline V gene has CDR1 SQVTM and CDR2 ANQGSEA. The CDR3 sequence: CSVEKDDSNYEQYF.

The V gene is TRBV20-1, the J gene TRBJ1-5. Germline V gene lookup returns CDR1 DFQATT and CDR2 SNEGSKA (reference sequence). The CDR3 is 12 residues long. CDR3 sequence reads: CSAEGGDQPQHF.

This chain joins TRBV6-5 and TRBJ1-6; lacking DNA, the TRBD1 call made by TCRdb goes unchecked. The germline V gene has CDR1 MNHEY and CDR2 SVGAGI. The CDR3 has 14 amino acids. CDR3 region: CASSYRTGESPLHF.

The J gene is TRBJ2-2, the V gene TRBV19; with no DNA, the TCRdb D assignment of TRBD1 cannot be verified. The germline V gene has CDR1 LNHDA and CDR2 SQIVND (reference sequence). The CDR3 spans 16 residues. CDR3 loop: CASSINPGSRAGELFF.

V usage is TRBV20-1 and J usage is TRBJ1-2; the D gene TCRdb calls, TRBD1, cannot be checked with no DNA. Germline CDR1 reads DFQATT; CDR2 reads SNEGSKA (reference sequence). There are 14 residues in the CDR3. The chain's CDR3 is CSARGDSEQNGYTF.

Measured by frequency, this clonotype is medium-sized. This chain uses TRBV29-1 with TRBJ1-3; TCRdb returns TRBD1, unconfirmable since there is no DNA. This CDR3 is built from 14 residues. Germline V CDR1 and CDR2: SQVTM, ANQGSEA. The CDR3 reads CSVHTGDSGNTIYF.

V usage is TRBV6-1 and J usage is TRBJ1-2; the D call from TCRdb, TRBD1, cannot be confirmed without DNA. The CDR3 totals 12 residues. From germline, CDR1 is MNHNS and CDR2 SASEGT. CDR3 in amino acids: CATGQGKNGYTF.

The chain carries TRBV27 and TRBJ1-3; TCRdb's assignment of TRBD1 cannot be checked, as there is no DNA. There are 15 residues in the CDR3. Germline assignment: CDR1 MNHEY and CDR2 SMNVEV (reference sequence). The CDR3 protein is CASSPAGWSGNTIYF.

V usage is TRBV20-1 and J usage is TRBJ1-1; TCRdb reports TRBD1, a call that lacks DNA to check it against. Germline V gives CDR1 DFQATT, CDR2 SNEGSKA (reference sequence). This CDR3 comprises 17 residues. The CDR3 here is CSAVAPPGQLMNTEAFF.

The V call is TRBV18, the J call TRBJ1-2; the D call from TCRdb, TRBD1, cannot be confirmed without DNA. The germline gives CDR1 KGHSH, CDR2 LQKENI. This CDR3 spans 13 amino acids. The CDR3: CASSPPQGGSYTF.

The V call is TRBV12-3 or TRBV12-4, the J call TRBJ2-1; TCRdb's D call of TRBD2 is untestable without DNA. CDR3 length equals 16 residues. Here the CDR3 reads CASSDVGGGRTYEQFF.

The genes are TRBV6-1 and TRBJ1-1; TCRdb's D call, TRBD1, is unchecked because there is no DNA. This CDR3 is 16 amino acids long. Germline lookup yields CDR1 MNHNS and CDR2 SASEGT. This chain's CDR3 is CASSEAWGSLNTEAFF.

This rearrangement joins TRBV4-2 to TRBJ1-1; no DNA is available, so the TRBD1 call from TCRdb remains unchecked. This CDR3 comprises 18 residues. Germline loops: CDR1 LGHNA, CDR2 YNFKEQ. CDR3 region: CASSHSPGTGGLNTEAFF.